The 31 T cell receptor beta chains in this list originate from one sample, sequenced in a study of radiotherapy plus CTLA-4 blockade in lung cancer. Clones were read by immunoSEQ multiplex PCR, and TCRdb kept only the in-frame ones, dropping some. The top ten clones hold 2.9% of a sample with roughly 60,000 clones, 76% of them seen once. The specimen comprised peripheral blood, sampled from a patient treated with radiotherapy plus ipilimumab. Every receptor here comes from a human donor with non-small cell lung cancer who had a complete response to radiotherapy plus ipilimumab.

The rearrangement links TRBV4-3 to TRBJ1-6, with D possibly being TRBD1 (6 bases). The germline V and J ends were trimmed by 0 bases and 0 bases, with 15 bases remaining between them. Germline loops: CDR1 LGHNA, CDR2 YSLEER. The CDR3 is 19 amino acids. CDR3 region: CASSQDLTGWISYNSPLHF. For the CDR3, the DNA is TGCGCCAGCAGCCAAGACCTGACAGGTTGGATCTCCTATAATTCACCCCTCCACTTT.

The V gene is TRBV2, the J gene TRBJ1-1; TRBD1 aligns across 12 bases. The CDR3 covers 14 residues. The germline V gene has CDR1 SNHLY and CDR2 FYNNEI. After removal of 9 bases from V and 6 bases from J, the junction contained 8 bases not matched to a gene. As DNA, the CDR3 is TGTGCCAGATCCGGGACAGGGGGCACTTCTGAAGCTTTCTTT. It codes for CARSGTGGTSEAFF.

V and J are TRBV2 and TRBJ2-2, with TRBD2 matching 7 bases. The CDR3 has 14 residues. Germline loops: CDR1 SNHLY, CDR2 FYNNEI. Trimming cost V 2 bases and J 6 bases; bases outside gene matches: 3. CDR3 DNA sequence: TGTGCCAGCAGTGAACAGCGGGATCCCGGGGAGCTGTTTTTT. Protein product: CASSEQRDPGELFF.

CDR3 DNA sequence: TGTGCCAGCCTCAGGGTTCGCCAAGAGACCCAGTACTTC. Protein: CASLRVRQETQYF. The V call is TRBV2, the J call TRBJ2-5; TRBD1 is a possible D gene (5 bases). This CDR3 comprises 13 residues. Germline V gives CDR1 SNHLY, CDR2 FYNNEI. Trimming left V 8 bases short and J 1 base short, with 11 bases between.

J is TRBJ2-3 and V is TRBV6-1; perhaps TRBD2 as D (6 bases). Trimming stripped 8 bases from V and 1 base from J, with 13 bases between. The germline V gene has CDR1 MNHNS and CDR2 SASEGT. The CDR3 length is 14 residues. The CDR3 region has the DNA TGTGCCAGCGGGAGTGGGGAGGGCACAGATACGCAGTATTTT. Translation gives CASGSGEGTDTQYF.

The chain couples TRBV6-6 to TRBJ2-6, with a possible D match to TRBD1 (5 bases). Trimming took off 4 bases at V and 2 bases at J, with 12 bases between the two ends. Germline V gene lookup returns CDR1 MNHNY and CDR2 SVGAGI (reference sequence). The CDR3 sequence is 16 residues long. The chain's CDR3 is CASSFFPGTGANVLTF. In DNA, the CDR3 is TGTGCCAGCAGTTTCTTCCCAGGGACTGGGGCCAACGTCCTGACTTTC.

Comments on this clone: The junction does not match germline at one end; this may be a read error. V and J are TRBV29-1 and TRBJ2-5; TRBD2 matches at 9 bases. Germline CDR1 and CDR2: SQVTM and ANQGSEA. The CDR3 sequence is 14 residues long. This CDR3 reads CSVGSGGNQETRYF. DNA for the CDR3: TGCAGCGTTGGGAGCGGGGGGAATCAGGAGACCCGGTACTTC.

V is TRBV6-5 and J is TRBJ1-6; no reliable D call. Trimming shortened V by 2 bases and J by 7 bases, and 12 bases separated the two germline ends. Germline loops: CDR1 MNHEY, CDR2 SVGAGI. CDR3 length equals 15 residues. CDR3 residues: CASSYEGSYNSPLHF. The CDR3 DNA reads TGTGCCAGCAGTTACGAGGGCAGCTACAATTCACCCCTCCACTTT.

The V and J genes are TRBV6-5 and TRBJ2-7, with a weak D call TRBD1 (5 bases). Germline V gives CDR1 MNHEY, CDR2 SVGAGI. Trimming removed 5 bases at V and 0 bases at J, with 11 bases between. This CDR3 region has 14 residues. The CDR3 loop reads CASSEMGRSYEQYF. CDR3 bases: TGTGCCAGCAGTGAAATGGGGCGCTCCTACGAGCAGTACTTC.

The chain has TRBV11-2 and TRBJ2-5; TRBD1 agrees at 8 bases. The J call may be incorrect, as the DNA end agrees better with TRBJ2-7. This CDR3 is 15 amino acids long. In germline, CDR1 is SGHAT, CDR2 FQNNGV. The CDR3 protein is CASSLGRTGPYEQYF. The CDR3 nucleotides are TGTGCCAGCAGCTTAGGTCGGACAGGGCCCTACGAGCAGTACTTC.

The J gene is TRBJ2-3, the V gene TRBV10-1, with 15 bases fitting TRBD2. Germline CDR1 reads WNHNN; CDR2 reads SYGVQD (reference sequence). V lost 5 bases, J lost 4 bases, and 7 bases stayed unmatched. The CDR3 spans 17 residues. CDR3 bases: TGCGCCAGCAGTTCCGGGACTAGCGGGAGGATCGCAGATACGCAGTATTTT. Protein product: CASSSGTSGRIADTQYF.

V gene TRBV5-4 combines with J gene TRBJ1-1; a possible D gene is TRBD1 (5 bases). The CDR3 has 13 residues. V lost 2 bases, J lost 5 bases, and 10 bases lay in between. Germline V gene lookup returns CDR1 SGHNT and CDR2 YYREEE (reference sequence). CDR3 region: CASSFGGWTEAFF. Here the CDR3 DNA reads TGTGCCAGCAGCTTCGGGGGATGGACTGAAGCTTTCTTT.

This clone was counted once. V is TRBV6-5 and J is TRBJ2-7, with 7 bases matching TRBD2. The CDR3 extends over 15 amino acids. With V trimmed by 4 bases and J by 2 bases, 8 bases remained unmatched. Germline V gene data show CDR1 as MNHEY and CDR2 as SVGAGI. CDR3 in amino acids: CASSFGSGGPYEQYF. CDR3 nucleotides: TGTGCCAGCAGTTTCGGGTCGGGGGGACCCTACGAGCAGTACTTC.

The chain combines TRBV5-1 with TRBJ2-1; 9 positions match TRBD2. Trimming removed 2 bases from V and 6 bases from J; junction bases left unmatched: 3. The CDR3 runs 14 residues. The V gene's germline CDR1 is SGHRS and CDR2 YFSETQ. CDR3 coding DNA: TGCGCCAGCAGCTTACGCGGGGGGGCCAATGAGCAGTTCTTC. As protein: CASSLRGGANEQFF.

In DNA form, the CDR3 reads TGTGCCAGCAGCGGCCGGACTCTTCTCTACAATGAGCAGTTCTTC. Translated: CASSGRTLLYNEQFF. The chain couples TRBV9 to TRBJ2-1, with a possible D match to TRBD2 (5 bases). Germline V gene lookup returns CDR1 SGDLS and CDR2 YYNGEE. Trimming took 3 bases from V and 3 from J, leaving 13 bases between them. The CDR3 spans 15 residues.

The chain has TRBV30 and TRBJ1-4; possible D gene TRBD1, 6 bases. Germline V gene data show CDR1 as GTSNPN and CDR2 as SVGIG (reference sequence). The CDR3 loop spans 15 amino acids. V was trimmed by 2 bases and J by 5 bases, leaving 15 bases between them. This CDR3 reads CAWSKFAGANEKLFF. The DNA of the CDR3 is TGTGCCTGGAGTAAGTTCGCAGGGGCAAATGAAAAACTGTTTTTT.

The chain combines TRBV19 with TRBJ1-2, with D hard to call. V was cut by 4 bases and J by 3 bases, with 12 bases left in between. This CDR3 has 14 amino acids. Germline loops: CDR1 LNHDA, CDR2 SQIVND (reference sequence). The CDR3 sequence is CASSTDTVYYGYTF. The CDR3 nucleotides read TGTGCCAGTAGTACCGACACAGTTTACTATGGCTACACCTTC.

The CDR3 DNA reads TGTGCCAGCTCGCAGACAGGGAGCAATGAGCAGTTCTTC. Protein sequence: CASSQTGSNEQFF. V is TRBV18 and J is TRBJ2-1; TRBD1 matches 7 bases. The junction had 5 bases not matched to a gene; V was cut back by 6 bases and J by 6 bases. The CDR3 runs to 13 residues. Germline V CDR1 and CDR2: KGHSH, LQKENI.

The V call is TRBV4-3, the J call TRBJ2-7, with D perhaps matching TRBD2 (5 bases). The CDR3 loop spans 16 amino acids. The germline V and J ends were trimmed by 1 base and 2 bases, with 15 bases remaining between them. Germline V gives CDR1 LGHNA, CDR2 YSLEER. CDR3 nucleotide sequence: TGCGCCAGCAGCCAAGGACTATCCTTGACAACCTACGAGCAGTACTTC. Residues: CASSQGLSLTTYEQYF.

The chain joins TRBV7-2 to TRBJ1-6; TRBD1 matches at 7 bases. The CDR3 consists of 15 residues. V lost 10 bases and J lost 3; bases outside the gene matches: 9. Per germline, CDR1 SGHTA and CDR2 FQGNSA. This CDR3 reads CATRQGSGYNSPLHF. The CDR3 nucleotides read TGTGCCACCCGACAGGGATCGGGCTATAATTCACCCCTCCACTTT.

This clone has just one count. The rearrangement links TRBV6-6 to TRBJ2-3; a weak D match, TRBD2 (6 bases). Germline assignment: CDR1 MNHNY and CDR2 SVGAGI (reference sequence). The V end lost 6 bases, the J end lost 11 bases, and 15 bases lay between the germline ends. The CDR3 length is 12 residues. The CDR3 DNA follows: TGTGCCAGCAGAGGCCTCAACGGGAGGCAGTATTTT. Encoded protein: CASRGLNGRQYF.

The chain is built from TRBV4-1 and TRBJ2-3; 11 bases align to TRBD2. The CDR3 extends over 19 amino acids. Per the germline V gene, CDR1 is MGHRA and CDR2 is YSYEKL. The J segment lost 0 bases and the V segment lost 0 bases, leaving 8 bases of the junction unmatched. The chain's CDR3 is CASSQDLGLAGPSTDTQYF. The CDR3 nucleotides are TGCGCCAGCAGCCAAGATTTAGGACTAGCGGGTCCTAGCACAGATACGCAGTATTTT.

This sequence joins TRBV6-5 and TRBJ2-7; D perhaps matches TRBD1 (5 bases). The CDR3 extends over 15 amino acids. Between the trimmed V and J ends, which lost 0 bases and 1 base, there was a span of 10 bases. Germline V gene sequence: CDR1 MNHEY, CDR2 SVGAGI. CDR3 residues: CASSYSSAGSYEQYF. The CDR3 DNA sequence: TGTGCCAGCAGTTACTCGAGCGCAGGGTCCTACGAGCAGTACTTC.

The chain is built from TRBV19 and TRBJ2-7, with D possibly being TRBD1 (5 bases). Trimming took off 7 bases at V and 0 bases at J, with 16 bases between the two ends. CDR3 length equals 15 residues. CDR1 LNHDA and CDR2 SQIVND come from the germline V gene (reference sequence). CDR3 amino acids: CASTRTLRTSYEQYF. The CDR3 DNA sequence: TGTGCCAGTACCCGGACACTCCGAACCTCCTACGAGCAGTACTTC.

The J gene is TRBJ2-7, the V gene TRBV6-5; 11 bases are a match to TRBD1. This CDR3 is 14 amino acids long. Losses at the gene ends were 2 bases for V and 5 bases for J; bases not matched to a gene: 2. Per the germline V gene, CDR1 is MNHEY and CDR2 is SVGAGI. This CDR3 reads CASSYRTGGDEQYF. Here the CDR3 DNA reads TGTGCCAGCAGTTACAGGACAGGGGGCGACGAGCAGTACTTC.

The chain links TRBV5-1 to TRBJ2-5; 8 nucleotides match TRBD2. The J call may be in error: the DNA end matches TRBJ2-7 better. The CDR3 totals 13 residues. CDR1 is SGHRS, CDR2 YFSETQ, per germline. The CDR3 DNA is TGCGCCAGCAGCTCGGGACTAGTCTACGAGCAGTACTTC. Translated: CASSSGLVYEQYF.

Comment on this clone: The junction departs from germline at one end; a sequencing error may be responsible. The chain uses TRBV6-1 and TRBJ1-5, with D unclear. The CDR3 totals 15 residues. The germline CDR1 and CDR2 sequences are MNHNS and SASEGT. The CDR3 coding sequence is TGTGCCAGCATCGGAGGAATTCTCGACAATCAGCCCCGGCATTTT. Its translation is CASIGGILDNQPRHF.

V gene TRBV9 combines with J gene TRBJ2-3; D perhaps matches TRBD1 (5 bases). Germline V gene data show CDR1 as SGDLS and CDR2 as YYNGEE. Trimming took off 1 base at V and 4 bases at J, with 13 bases between the two ends. The CDR3 consists of 15 residues. The CDR3, as DNA: TGTGCCAGCAGCGTAACGTCAGGGCAAGCAGATACGCAGTATTTT. This translates into CASSVTSGQADTQYF.

The genes are TRBV7-9 and TRBJ2-7; the D gene is possibly TRBD1 (6 bases). V was pared by 5 bases and J by 4 bases, with 12 bases between. The CDR3 runs 13 residues. From germline, CDR1 is SEHNR and CDR2 FQNEAQ (reference sequence). The CDR3 sequence: CASSLSQGYEQYF. CDR3 sequence (DNA): TGTGCCAGCAGCCTGTCACAGGGTTACGAGCAGTACTTC.

This clone has just a few counts. The DNA of the CDR3 is TGTGCCAGCAGCTTAGGCCGGCGGACAGGGGGGAGAAGGGAAAAACTGTTTTTT. This gives the protein CASSLGRRTGGRREKLFF. V gene TRBV7-2 combines with J gene TRBJ1-4; 10 bases align to TRBD1. This CDR3 spans 18 amino acids. Germline V gene lookup returns CDR1 SGHTA and CDR2 FQGNSA. J was trimmed by 8 bases and V by 1 base; bases with no gene match: 13.

The chain has TRBV14 and TRBJ1-1; tentatively, D is TRBD1 (5 bases). V lost 2 bases to trimming and J lost 10 bases, with 14 bases between them. The CDR3 covers 13 residues. CDR1 SGHDN and CDR2 FVKESK come from the germline V gene. The CDR3 bases are TGTGCCAGCAGCCAAACTGGGGCACGGAGAGCTTTCTTT. Amino acid sequence: CASSQTGARRAFF.